This record looks at one TCR beta chain sequence and its context. These data belong to a study of blood T cell repertoires in COVID-19. Looking at the study overall: Samples taken during acute and convalescent COVID-19 were collected in the United States, Italy and Spain. In each case, the material was cDNA or gDNA derived from T cells, B-cell-depleted T cells, or PBMCs.

Profiling relied on immunoSEQ multiplex PCR, and the TCRdb table lists in-frame clones only, not all of them. In the table there are 170,000 or so clones, around nine tenths of which are singletons. Unmatched junction bases numbered 9, after V lost 5 bases and J lost 4 bases. In germline, CDR1 is PRHDT, CDR2 FYEKMQ (reference sequence). This CDR3 is built from 15 residues. Material: peripheral blood. The TCR comes from a woman under 30 who had recovered from COVID-19. This chain uses TRBV13 with TRBJ2-5; 8 bases agree with TRBD1. Here the CDR3 reads CASSPQGARGETQYF. The CDR3 coding sequence is TGTGCCAGCAGCCCGCAGGGGGCGCGGGGAGAGACCCAGTACTTC.